The clone carrying this T cell receptor beta chain was observed a single time. The sample comes from a study of blood T cell repertoires in COVID-19. In the study overall: Acute and convalescent COVID-19 specimens originated in the United States, Italy and Spain. PBMCs, B-cell-depleted T cells, or T cells provided the cDNA or gDNA that made up the material.

The CDR3 totals 17 residues. Trimming took 0 bases from V and 5 from J; bases not matched to a gene: 10. Germline CDR1 and CDR2: LGHNA and YNFKEQ. Authors' analysis steps: Scientists estimated how many nucleated cells there were by amplifying reference gene primers. Profiling relied on immunoSEQ multiplex PCR, and the TCRdb table lists in-frame clones only, not all of them. The V and J calls and clone size were taken over from that table, and D and trimming were inferred from the DNA. The sample carries about 150,000 clones, over 75% recorded once. The sequenced material came from peripheral blood. The chain combines TRBV4-2 with TRBJ2-5, with 9 bases aligning to TRBD1. The source is a man in his 70s who had recovered from COVID-19. The DNA of the CDR3 is TGTGCCAGCAGCCAAGAGACAGGGGACAGGGAGGAGGAGACCCAGTACTTC. It encodes CASSQETGDREEETQYF.